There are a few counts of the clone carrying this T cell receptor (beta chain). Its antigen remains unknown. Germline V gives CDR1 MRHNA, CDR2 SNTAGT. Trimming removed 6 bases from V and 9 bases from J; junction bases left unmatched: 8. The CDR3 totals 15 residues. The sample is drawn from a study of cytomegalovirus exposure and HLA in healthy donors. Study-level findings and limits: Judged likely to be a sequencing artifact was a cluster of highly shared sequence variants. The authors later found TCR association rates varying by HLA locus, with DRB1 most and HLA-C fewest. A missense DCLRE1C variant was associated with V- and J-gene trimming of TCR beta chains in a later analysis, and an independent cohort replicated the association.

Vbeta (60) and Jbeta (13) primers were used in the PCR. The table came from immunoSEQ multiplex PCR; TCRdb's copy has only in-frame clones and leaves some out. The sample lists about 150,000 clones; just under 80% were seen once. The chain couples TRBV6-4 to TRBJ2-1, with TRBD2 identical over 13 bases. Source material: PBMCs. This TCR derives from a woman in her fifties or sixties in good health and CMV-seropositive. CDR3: CASSRLAGGAGEQFF. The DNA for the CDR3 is TGTGCCAGCAGCCGACTAGCGGGAGGCGCGGGTGAGCAGTTCTTC.